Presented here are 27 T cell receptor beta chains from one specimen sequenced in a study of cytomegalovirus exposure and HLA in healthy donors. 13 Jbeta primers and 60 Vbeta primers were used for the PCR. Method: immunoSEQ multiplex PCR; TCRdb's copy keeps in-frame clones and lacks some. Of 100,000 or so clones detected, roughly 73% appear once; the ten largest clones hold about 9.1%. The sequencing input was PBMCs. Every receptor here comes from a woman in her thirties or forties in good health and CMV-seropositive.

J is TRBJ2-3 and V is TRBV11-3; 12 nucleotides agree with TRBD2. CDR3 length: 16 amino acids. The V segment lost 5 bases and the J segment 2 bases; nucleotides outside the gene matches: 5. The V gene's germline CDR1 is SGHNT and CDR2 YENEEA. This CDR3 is CASSKRLAGVTDTQYF. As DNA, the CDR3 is TGTGCCAGCAGCAAGCGACTAGCGGGAGTCACAGATACGCAGTATTTT.

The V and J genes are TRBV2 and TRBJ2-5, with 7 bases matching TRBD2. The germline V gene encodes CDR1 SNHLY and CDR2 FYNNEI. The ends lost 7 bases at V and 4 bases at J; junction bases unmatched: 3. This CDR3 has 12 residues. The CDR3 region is CASNGEGETQYF. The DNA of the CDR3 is TGTGCCAGCAATGGGGAGGGAGAGACCCAGTACTTC.

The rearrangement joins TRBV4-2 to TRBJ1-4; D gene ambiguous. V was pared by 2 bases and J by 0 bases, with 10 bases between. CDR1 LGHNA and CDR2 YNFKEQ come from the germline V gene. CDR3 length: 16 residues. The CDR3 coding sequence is TGTGCCAGCAGCCAATTTAAGACTGCAACTAATGAAAAACTGTTTTTT. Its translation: CASSQFKTATNEKLFF.

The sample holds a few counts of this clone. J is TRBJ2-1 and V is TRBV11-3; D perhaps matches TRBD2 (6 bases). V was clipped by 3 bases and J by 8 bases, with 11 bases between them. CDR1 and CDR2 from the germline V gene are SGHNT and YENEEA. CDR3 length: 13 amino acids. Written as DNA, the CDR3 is TGTGCCAGCAGCTTGGAGGGTGGCGATGAGCAGTTCTTC. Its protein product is CASSLEGGDEQFF.

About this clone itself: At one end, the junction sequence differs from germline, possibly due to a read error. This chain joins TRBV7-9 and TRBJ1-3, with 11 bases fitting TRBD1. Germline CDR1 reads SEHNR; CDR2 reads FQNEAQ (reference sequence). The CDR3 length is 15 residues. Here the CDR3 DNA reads TGTTCCAGCAGCTCGGGACAGGGGGAAGGAAACACCATATATTTT. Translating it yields CSSSSGQGEGNTIYF.

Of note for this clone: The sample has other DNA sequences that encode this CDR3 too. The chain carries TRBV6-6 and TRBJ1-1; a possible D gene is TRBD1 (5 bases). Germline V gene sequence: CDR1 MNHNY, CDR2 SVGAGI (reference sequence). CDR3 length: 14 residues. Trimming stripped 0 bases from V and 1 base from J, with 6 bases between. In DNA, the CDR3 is TGTGCCAGCAGTTACTCGGGGGGGAACACTGAAGCTTTCTTT. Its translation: CASSYSGGNTEAFF.

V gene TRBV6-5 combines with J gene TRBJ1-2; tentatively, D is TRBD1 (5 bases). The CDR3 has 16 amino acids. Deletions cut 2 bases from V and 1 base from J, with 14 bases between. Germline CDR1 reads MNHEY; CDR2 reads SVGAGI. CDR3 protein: CASSYPLGQGNYGYTF. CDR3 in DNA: TGTGCCAGCAGTTACCCCTTGGGGCAGGGTAACTATGGCTACACCTTC.

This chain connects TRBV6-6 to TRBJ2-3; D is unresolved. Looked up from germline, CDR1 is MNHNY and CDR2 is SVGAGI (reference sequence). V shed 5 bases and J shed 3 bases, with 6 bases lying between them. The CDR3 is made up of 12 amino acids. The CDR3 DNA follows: TGTGCCAGCAGTAGACAAACAGATACGCAGTATTTT. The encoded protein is CASSRQTDTQYF.

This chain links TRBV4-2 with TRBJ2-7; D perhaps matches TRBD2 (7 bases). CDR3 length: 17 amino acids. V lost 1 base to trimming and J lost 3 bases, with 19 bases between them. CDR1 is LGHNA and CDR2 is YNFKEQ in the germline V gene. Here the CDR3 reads CASSQAGGLAGHYEQYF. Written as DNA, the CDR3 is TGTGCCAGCAGCCAAGCCGGGGGGCTAGCAGGGCACTACGAGCAGTACTTC.

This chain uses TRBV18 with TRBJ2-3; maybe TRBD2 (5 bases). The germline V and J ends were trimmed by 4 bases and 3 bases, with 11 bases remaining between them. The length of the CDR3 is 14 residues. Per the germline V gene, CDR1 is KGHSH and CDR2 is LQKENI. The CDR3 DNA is TGTGCCAGCTCACTAGACGGGAATACAGATACGCAGTATTTT. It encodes CASSLDGNTDTQYF.

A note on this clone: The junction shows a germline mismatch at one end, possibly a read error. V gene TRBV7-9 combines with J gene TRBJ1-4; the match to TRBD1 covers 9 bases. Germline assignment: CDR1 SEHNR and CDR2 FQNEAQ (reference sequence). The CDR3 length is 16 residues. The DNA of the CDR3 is TGTTCCAGCAGCATAACACCGGGACAGGGTGTAGAAAAACTGTTTTTT. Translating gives CSSSITPGQGVEKLFF.

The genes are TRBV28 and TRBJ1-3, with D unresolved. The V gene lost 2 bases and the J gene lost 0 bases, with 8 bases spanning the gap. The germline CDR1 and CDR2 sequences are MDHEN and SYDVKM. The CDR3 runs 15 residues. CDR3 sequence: CASSLNWASGNTIYF. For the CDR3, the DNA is TGTGCCAGCAGTTTAAATTGGGCCTCTGGAAACACCATATATTTT.

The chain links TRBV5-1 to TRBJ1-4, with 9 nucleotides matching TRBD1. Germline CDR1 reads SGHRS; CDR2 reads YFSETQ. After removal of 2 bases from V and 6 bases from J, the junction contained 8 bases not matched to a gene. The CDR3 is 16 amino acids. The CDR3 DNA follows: TGCGCCAGCAGCTTACCTACCGGGACAGGGTATGAAAAACTGTTTTTT. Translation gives CASSLPTGTGYEKLFF.

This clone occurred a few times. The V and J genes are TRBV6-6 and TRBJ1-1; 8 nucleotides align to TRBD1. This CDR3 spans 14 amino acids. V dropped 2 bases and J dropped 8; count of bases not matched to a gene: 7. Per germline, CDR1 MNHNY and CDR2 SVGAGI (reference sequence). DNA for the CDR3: TGTGCCAGCAGTTACATCAGGACAGGGCTGGAAGCTTTCTTT. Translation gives CASSYIRTGLEAFF.

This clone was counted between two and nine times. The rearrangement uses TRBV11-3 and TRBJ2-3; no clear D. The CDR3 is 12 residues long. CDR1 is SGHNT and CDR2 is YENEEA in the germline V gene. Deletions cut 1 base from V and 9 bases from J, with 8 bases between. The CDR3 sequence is CASSLALETQYF. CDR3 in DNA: TGTGCCAGCAGCTTAGCTTTGGAGACGCAGTATTTT.

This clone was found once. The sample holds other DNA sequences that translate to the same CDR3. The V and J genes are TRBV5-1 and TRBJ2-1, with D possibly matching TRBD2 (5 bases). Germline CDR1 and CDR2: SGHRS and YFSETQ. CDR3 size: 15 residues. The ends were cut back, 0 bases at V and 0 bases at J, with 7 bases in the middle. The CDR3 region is CASSLAGSSYNEQFF. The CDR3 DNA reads TGCGCCAGCAGCTTGGCTGGGAGCTCCTACAATGAGCAGTTCTTC.

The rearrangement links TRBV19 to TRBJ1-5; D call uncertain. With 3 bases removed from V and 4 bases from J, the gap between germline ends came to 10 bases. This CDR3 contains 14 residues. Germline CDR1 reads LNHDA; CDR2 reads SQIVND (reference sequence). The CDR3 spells CASSIMGANQPQHF. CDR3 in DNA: TGTGCCAGTAGTATCATGGGAGCGAATCAGCCCCAGCATTTT.

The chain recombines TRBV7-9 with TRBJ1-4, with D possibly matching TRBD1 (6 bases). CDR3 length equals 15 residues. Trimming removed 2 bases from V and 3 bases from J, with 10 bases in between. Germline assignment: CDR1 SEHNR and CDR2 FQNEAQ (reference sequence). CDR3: CASSLMGAANEKLFF. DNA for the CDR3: TGTGCCAGCAGCTTAATGGGGGCGGCTAATGAAAAACTGTTTTTT.

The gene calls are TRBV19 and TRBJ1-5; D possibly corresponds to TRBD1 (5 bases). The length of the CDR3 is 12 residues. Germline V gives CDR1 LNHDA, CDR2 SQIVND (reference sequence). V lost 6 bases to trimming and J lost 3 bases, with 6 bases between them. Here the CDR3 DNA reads TGTGCCAGTAGACAGGCCAATCAGCCCCAGCATTTT. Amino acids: CASRQANQPQHF.

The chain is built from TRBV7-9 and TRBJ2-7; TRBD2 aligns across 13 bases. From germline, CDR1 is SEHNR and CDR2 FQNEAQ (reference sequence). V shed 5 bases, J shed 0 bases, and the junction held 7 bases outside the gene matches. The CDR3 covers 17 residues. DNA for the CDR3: TGTGCCAGCAGCCACGGGACTAGCGGGGTGAGCTCCTACGAGCAGTACTTC. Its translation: CASSHGTSGVSSYEQYF.

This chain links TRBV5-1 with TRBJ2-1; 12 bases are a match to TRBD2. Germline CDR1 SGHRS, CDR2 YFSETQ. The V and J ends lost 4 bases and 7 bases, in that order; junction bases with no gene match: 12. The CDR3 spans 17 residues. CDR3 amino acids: CASSLQGLAGTGNEQFF. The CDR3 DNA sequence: TGCGCCAGCAGCCTTCAAGGACTAGCGGGAACAGGGAATGAGCAGTTCTTC.

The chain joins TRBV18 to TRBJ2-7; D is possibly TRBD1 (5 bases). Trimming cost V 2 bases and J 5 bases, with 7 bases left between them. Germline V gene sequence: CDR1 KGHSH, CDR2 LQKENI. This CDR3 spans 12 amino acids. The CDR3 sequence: CASSPARDEQYF. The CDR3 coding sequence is TGTGCCAGCTCACCAGCCAGGGACGAGCAGTACTTC.

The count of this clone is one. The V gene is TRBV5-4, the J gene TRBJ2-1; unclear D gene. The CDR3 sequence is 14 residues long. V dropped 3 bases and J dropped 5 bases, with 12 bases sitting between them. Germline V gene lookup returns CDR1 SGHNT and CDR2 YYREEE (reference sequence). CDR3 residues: CASSSAGPNNEQFF. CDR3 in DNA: TGTGCCAGCAGCTCAGCAGGCCCCAACAATGAGCAGTTCTTC.

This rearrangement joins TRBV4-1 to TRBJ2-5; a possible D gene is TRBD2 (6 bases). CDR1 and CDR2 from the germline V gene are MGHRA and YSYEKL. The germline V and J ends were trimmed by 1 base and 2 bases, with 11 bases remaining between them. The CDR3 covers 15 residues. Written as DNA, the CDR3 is TGCGCCAGCAGCCAAGGGCCGGGGAGGCAAGAGACCCAGTACTTC. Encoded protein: CASSQGPGRQETQYF.

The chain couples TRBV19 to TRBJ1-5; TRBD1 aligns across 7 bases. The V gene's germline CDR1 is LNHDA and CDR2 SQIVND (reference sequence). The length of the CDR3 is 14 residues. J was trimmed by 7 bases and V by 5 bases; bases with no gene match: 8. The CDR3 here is CASSLGRGEQPQHF. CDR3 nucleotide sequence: TGTGCCAGTAGTTTAGGCAGGGGGGAACAGCCCCAGCATTTT.

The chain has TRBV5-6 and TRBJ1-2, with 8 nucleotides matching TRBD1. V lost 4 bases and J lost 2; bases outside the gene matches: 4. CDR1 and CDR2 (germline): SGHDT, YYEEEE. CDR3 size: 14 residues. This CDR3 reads CASSDRDRNYGYTF. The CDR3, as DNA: TGTGCCAGCAGCGACCGGGACAGGAACTATGGCTACACCTTC.

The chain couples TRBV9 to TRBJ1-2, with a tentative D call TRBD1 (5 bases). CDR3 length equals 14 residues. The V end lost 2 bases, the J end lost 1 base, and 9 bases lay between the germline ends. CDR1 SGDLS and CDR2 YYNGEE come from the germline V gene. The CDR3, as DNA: TGTGCCAGCAGCGTCGGGACTCTTAACTATGGCTACACCTTC. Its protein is CASSVGTLNYGYTF.